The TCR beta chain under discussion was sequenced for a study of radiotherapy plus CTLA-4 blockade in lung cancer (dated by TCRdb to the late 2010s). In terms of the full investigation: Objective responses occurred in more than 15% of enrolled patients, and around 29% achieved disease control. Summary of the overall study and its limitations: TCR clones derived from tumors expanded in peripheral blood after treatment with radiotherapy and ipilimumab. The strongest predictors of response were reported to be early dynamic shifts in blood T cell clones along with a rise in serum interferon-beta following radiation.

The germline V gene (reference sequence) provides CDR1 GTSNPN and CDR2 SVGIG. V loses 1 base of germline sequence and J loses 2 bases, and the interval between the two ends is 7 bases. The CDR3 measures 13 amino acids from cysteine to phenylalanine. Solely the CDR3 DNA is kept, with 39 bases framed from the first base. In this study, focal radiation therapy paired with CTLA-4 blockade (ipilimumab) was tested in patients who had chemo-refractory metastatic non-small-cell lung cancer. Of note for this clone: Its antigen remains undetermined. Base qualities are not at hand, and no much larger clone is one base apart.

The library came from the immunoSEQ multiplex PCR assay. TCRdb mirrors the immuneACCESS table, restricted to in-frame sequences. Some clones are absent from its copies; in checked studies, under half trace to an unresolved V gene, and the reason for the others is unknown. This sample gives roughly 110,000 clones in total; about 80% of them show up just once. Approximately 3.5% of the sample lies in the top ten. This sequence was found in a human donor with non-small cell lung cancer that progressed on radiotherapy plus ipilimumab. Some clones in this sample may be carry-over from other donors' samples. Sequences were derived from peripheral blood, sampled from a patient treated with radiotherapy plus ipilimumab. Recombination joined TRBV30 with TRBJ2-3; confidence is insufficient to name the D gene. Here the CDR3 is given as CAWSADNTDTQYF. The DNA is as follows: TGTGCCTGGAGTGCCGACAACACAGATACGCAGTATTTT.